These T cell receptor beta chains were read from a single sample in a study of blood T cell repertoires in COVID-19. Clones were read by immunoSEQ multiplex PCR, and TCRdb kept only the in-frame ones, dropping some. The data show a few hundred thousand clones, approximately 86% seen once. The sample comprised peripheral blood. The receptor source for this set is a human donor in a cohort sampled during active COVID-19. The CDR3 runs from the conserved cysteine through the conserved F or W. D genes are given only for firm matches. Expanded clones are given a class, and other clones once, few, many or no size at all.

>15|once|TRBV5-1|NA|TRBJ1-1
CASTSTSGVSTEAFF
TGCGCCAGCACCTCCACCTCCGGAGTTTCCACTGAAGCTTTCTTT
>13|NA|TRBV7-9|NA|TRBJ2-7
CASSGSASYEQYF
TGTGCCAGCTCAGGCTCGGCCTCCTACGAGCAGTACTTC
>14|NA|TRBV7-3|TRBD2|TRBJ2-1
CASSLAGGDNEQFF
TGTGCCAGCAGTTTAGCGGGAGGGGACAATGAGCAGTTCTTC
>12|NA|TRBV2|NA|TRBJ2-5
CASSVRWETQYF
TGTGCCAGCAGTGTCCGGTGGGAGACCCAGTACTTC
>16|NA|TRBV19|TRBD2|TRBJ2-3
CASSIPGQRDPDTQYF
TGTGCCAGTAGTATCCCCGGGCAGCGGGATCCAGATACGCAGTATTTT
>14|once|TRBV3-1/TRBV3-2|NA|TRBJ2-3
CASSQTTGIDTQYF
TGTGCCAGCAGCCAGACTACAGGGATAGATACGCAGTATTTT
>14|NA|TRBV11-2|NA|TRBJ1-5
CASSLDRGNQPQHF
TGTGCCAGCAGCTTAGACAGGGGCAATCAGCCCCAGCATTTT
>16|many|TRBV5-5|NA|TRBJ1-4
CASSLIAGNVNEKLFF
TGTGCCAGCAGCTTGATTGCGGGGAATGTAAATGAAAAACTGTTTTTT
>12|NA|TRBV18|NA|TRBJ2-1
CASSLASNEQFF
TGTGCCAGCTCACTAGCGAGTAATGAGCAGTTCTTC
>15|NA|TRBV6-5|NA|TRBJ1-3
CASSYDLSSGNTIYF
TGTGCCAGCAGTTATGATCTATCCTCTGGAAACACCATATATTTT
>11|NA|TRBV20-1|NA|TRBJ2-1
CSAPIYNEQFF
TGCAGTGCCCCTATCTACAATGAGCAGTTCTTC
>13|NA|TRBV9|NA|TRBJ2-7
CASSVGWQGEQYF
TGTGCCAGCAGCGTAGGTTGGCAGGGCGAGCAGTACTTC
>15|NA|TRBV6-1|NA|TRBJ1-2
CASSEALTASDPYTF
TGTGCCAGCAGTGAAGCGCTTACAGCCTCAGACCCCTACACCTTC
>15|NA|TRBV6-5|TRBD1|TRBJ1-3
CASSLDRVAGNTIYF
TGTGCCAGCAGTTTAGACAGGGTGGCTGGAAACACCATATATTTT
>15|NA|TRBV6-5|TRBD1|TRBJ2-3
CASTRTGGGADTQYF
TGTGCCAGCACTAGGACAGGGGGCGGCGCAGATACGCAGTATTTT
>14|NA|TRBV3-1/TRBV3-2|NA|TRBJ2-3
CASSRLPRTDTQYF
TGTGCCAGCAGCCGACTACCCCGCACAGATACGCAGTATTTT